This T cell receptor beta chain emerged from a study of blood T cell repertoires in COVID-19. Turning to the study itself: Both acute and convalescent COVID-19 samples were obtained from the United States, Italy and Spain. The cDNA or gDNA used as material had been derived from T cells, B-cell-depleted T cells, or PBMCs.

Original processing notes: Scientists estimated how many nucleated cells there were by amplifying reference gene primers. The data were produced by immunoSEQ multiplex PCR, yet TCRdb's version contains in-frame clones alone and is incomplete. That table supplies the V and J calls and clone size; D and trimming were determined from the DNA. Among some 240,000 clones listed, roughly 84% were seen once. CDR1 LNHDA and CDR2 SQIVND come from the germline V gene (reference sequence). This CDR3 has 13 amino acids. V shed 5 bases and J shed 1 base, with 7 bases lying between them. This chain links TRBV19 with TRBJ2-3; D call uncertain. This receptor was obtained from a man over 45 with active or convalescent COVID-19. The material sequenced was peripheral blood. CDR3 loop: CASSDTGTDTQYF. The CDR3, as DNA: TGTGCCAGTAGTGATACAGGCACAGATACGCAGTATTTT.